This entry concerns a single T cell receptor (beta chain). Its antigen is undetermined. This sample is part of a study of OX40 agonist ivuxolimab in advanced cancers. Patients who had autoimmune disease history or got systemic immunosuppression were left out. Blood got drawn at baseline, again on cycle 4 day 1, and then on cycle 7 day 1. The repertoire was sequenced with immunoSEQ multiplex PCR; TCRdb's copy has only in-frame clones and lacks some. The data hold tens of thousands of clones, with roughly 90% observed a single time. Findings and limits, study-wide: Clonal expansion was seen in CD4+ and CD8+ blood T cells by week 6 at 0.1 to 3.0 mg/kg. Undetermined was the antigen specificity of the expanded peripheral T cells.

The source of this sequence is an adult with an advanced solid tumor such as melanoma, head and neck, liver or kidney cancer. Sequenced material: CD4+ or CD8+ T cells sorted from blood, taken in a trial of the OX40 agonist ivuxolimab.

The CDR3 bases are TGTGCCAGCAAACCTGGGGAGGGGAGCACCGGGGAGCTGTTTTTT. It translates to CASKPGEGSTGELFF. The chain recombines TRBV6-4 with TRBJ2-2, with 7 bases lining up with TRBD2. The CDR3 is 15 residues long. V shed 7 bases and J 4 bases; nucleotides not matched to a gene: 9. The V gene's germline CDR1 is MRHNA and CDR2 SNTAGT.